These 22 T cell receptor beta chains came from one sample sequenced in a study of T cell responses to AZD1222 COVID-19 vaccine. The method was immunoSEQ multiplex PCR; TCRdb's version includes in-frame clones alone and lacks a portion of them. Of 34,000 or so clones in the sample, roughly nine tenths were seen once. The input for sequencing was peripheral blood, taken on day 0 of AZD1222 vaccination. The receptor set was obtained from an adult in good health.

The chain is built from TRBV20-1 and TRBJ2-1, with 12 bases that match TRBD2. Germline CDR1 reads DFQATT; CDR2 reads SNEGSKA (reference sequence). The V gene end was trimmed by 3 bases and the J gene end by 6 bases; junction bases not matched to a gene: 15. The CDR3 loop spans 18 amino acids. DNA of the CDR3: TGCAGTGCTAGTCGGACGACTAGCGGGGGCCTTAGGGGCAATGAGCAGTTCTTC. It yields the protein CSASRTTSGGLRGNEQFF.

The rearrangement joins TRBV19 to TRBJ2-7, with 8 bases that match TRBD1. The trim removed 8 bases at V and 3 bases at J, leaving 9 bases unmatched. The CDR3 is made up of 14 amino acids. In germline, CDR1 is LNHDA, CDR2 SQIVND (reference sequence). This chain's CDR3 is CASRPQGALYEQYF. As DNA, the CDR3 is TGTGCCAGTCGCCCGCAGGGGGCTCTCTACGAGCAGTACTTC.

V usage is TRBV9 and J usage is TRBJ2-1, with 10 bases matching TRBD2. Trimming at V came to 4 bases and at J to 2 bases, leaving 6 bases not matched to a gene. The CDR3 totals 16 residues. In germline, CDR1 is SGDLS, CDR2 YYNGEE. The chain's CDR3 is CASSTALAGAYNEQFF. The CDR3 nucleotides are TGTGCCAGCAGCACCGCTCTAGCGGGGGCCTACAATGAGCAGTTCTTC. Using reference TRBV9 and TRBJ2-1 for the parts outside the CDR3, the full variable domain is DSGVTQTPKHLITATGQRVTLRCSPRSGDLSVYWYQQSLDQGLQFLIQYYNGEERAKGNILERFSAQQFPDLHSELNLSSLELGDSALYFCASSTALAGAYNEQFFGPGTRLTVL.

The chain joins TRBV6-1 to TRBJ2-7; 10 nucleotides line up with TRBD2. V lost 2 bases to trimming and J lost 8 bases; unmatched junction nucleotides: 9. In germline, CDR1 is MNHNS, CDR2 SASEGT. CDR3 size: 15 residues. The DNA of the CDR3 is TGTGCCAGCAGTGAAACTAGCGGGGAGAGGGGCCAGCAGTACTTC. Translating it yields CASSETSGERGQQYF.

The CDR3 spells CASLMGGTYGYTF. In DNA form, the CDR3 reads TGTGCCAGCCTCATGGGGGGGACATATGGCTACACCTTC. The chain joins TRBV28 to TRBJ1-2, with D possibly being TRBD1 (6 bases). The germline gives CDR1 MDHEN, CDR2 SYDVKM. This CDR3 is 13 amino acids long. Trimming stripped 8 bases from V and 5 bases from J, with 15 bases between.

Only one count was recorded for this clone. This chain joins TRBV19 and TRBJ2-3; TRBD2 agrees at 8 bases. Germline CDR1 is LNHDA and CDR2 is SQIVND (reference sequence). The CDR3 loop spans 17 amino acids. V lost 7 bases and J lost 4; bases outside the gene matches: 16. The CDR3 DNA reads as TGTGCCAGTAATTCGGGGATAGCGGGGAGAGGGGCAGATACGCAGTATTTT. Amino acid sequence: CASNSGIAGRGADTQYF.

The chain has TRBV3-1 (or the pseudogene TRBV3-2) and TRBJ1-1; maybe TRBD1 (6 bases). The germline CDR1 and CDR2 sequences are LGHDT and YNNKEL (reference sequence). V dropped 5 bases and J dropped 1 base, with 14 bases sitting between them. This CDR3 spans 15 amino acids. The CDR3 DNA reads TGTGCCAGCAGCAACCCCGGGGGCTCGAACACTGAAGCTTTCTTT. Protein: CASSNPGGSNTEAFF.

This CDR3 reads CASSEAVGANYEQYF. CDR3 coding DNA: TGTGCCAGCAGCGAAGCCGTGGGGGCGAACTACGAGCAGTACTTC. The V gene is TRBV9, the J gene TRBJ2-7; D is possibly TRBD1 (6 bases). Between the trimmed V and J ends, which lost 3 bases and 3 bases, there was a span of 16 bases. CDR3 length: 15 residues. Germline V gene data show CDR1 as SGDLS and CDR2 as YYNGEE.

The chain joins TRBV7-8 to TRBJ1-6, with D unclear. V was clipped by 1 base and J by 0 bases, with 13 bases between them. Germline CDR1 reads SGHVS; CDR2 reads FQNEAQ. The CDR3 covers 18 residues. CDR3 in amino acids: CASSLDRGGSSYNSPLHF. DNA for the CDR3: TGTGCCAGCAGCTTAGACCGTGGCGGGAGCTCCTATAATTCACCCCTCCACTTT. Complete variable domain (other parts from reference TRBV7-8 and TRBJ1-6): GAGVSQSPRYKVAKRGQDVALRCDPISGHVSLFWYQQALGQGPEFLTYFQNEAQLDKSGLPSDRFFAERPEGSVSTLKIQRTQQEDSAVYLCASSLDRGGSSYNSPLHFGNGTRLTVT.

This chain joins TRBV19 and TRBJ2-2; D is possibly TRBD1 or TRBD2 (5 bases each). Deletions cut 5 bases from V and 1 base from J, with 20 bases between. CDR1 and CDR2 (germline): LNHDA, SQIVND (reference sequence). The CDR3 has 18 residues. The CDR3 is CASSSPGWGMGNTGELFF. The CDR3 coding sequence is TGTGCCAGTAGTTCGCCGGGTTGGGGGATGGGGAACACCGGGGAGCTGTTTTTT. The full variable domain, its missing parts supplied by reference TRBV19 and TRBJ2-2, is DGGITQSPKYLFRKEGQNVTLSCEQNLNHDAMYWYRQDPGQGLRLIYYSQIVNDFQKGDIAEGYSVSREKKESFPLTVTSAQKNPTAFYLCASSSPGWGMGNTGELFFGEGSRLTVL.

The chain combines TRBV6-2 or TRBV6-3 with TRBJ2-7; TRBD1 matches at 8 bases. CDR1 is MNHEY, CDR2 SVGEGT, per germline. After removal of 2 bases from V and 2 bases from J, the junction contained 2 bases not matched to a gene. CDR3 length: 14 residues. CDR3 coding DNA: TGTGCCAGCAGTTACGGGACAGGACCCTACGAGCAGTACTTC. Its protein product is CASSYGTGPYEQYF.

The V and J genes are TRBV6-1 and TRBJ2-5, with D maybe TRBD2 (5 bases). Between the trimmed V and J ends, which lost 3 bases and 4 bases, there was a span of 12 bases. The CDR3 consists of 14 residues. The V gene's germline CDR1 is MNHNS and CDR2 SASEGT. The CDR3 protein is CASSELVARETQYF. The CDR3 nucleotides are TGTGCCAGCAGTGAGCTAGTAGCGAGAGAGACCCAGTACTTC.

The chain recombines TRBV27 with TRBJ1-2; TRBD1 matches at 11 bases. CDR1 is MNHEY and CDR2 is SMNVEV in the germline V gene (reference sequence). The CDR3 contains 15 residues. With 5 bases clipped from V and 6 bases from J, the junction kept 8 bases outside the gene matches. The CDR3 sequence: CASSHDPGQGDGYTF. DNA for the CDR3: TGTGCCAGCAGTCATGATCCGGGACAGGGGGATGGCTACACCTTC.

As concerns this clone: The germline gene is not matched at one end of the junction; a read error may be the cause. This rearrangement joins TRBV2 to TRBJ1-4, with D unclear. The CDR3 consists of 14 residues. Germline CDR1 SNHLY, CDR2 FYNNEI. CDR3 sequence (DNA): TGTGCCAGCAGCGGCTTTCGGGCTAACGAAAAACTGTTTTTT. This encodes CASSGFRANEKLFF.

The chain carries TRBV18 and TRBJ2-2; D remains unclear. The CDR3 loop spans 15 amino acids. Germline lookup yields CDR1 KGHSH and CDR2 LQKENI. The germline V and J ends were trimmed by 0 bases and 4 bases, with 9 bases remaining between them. This CDR3 reads CASSPPKTSTGELFF. The CDR3 nucleotides read TGTGCCAGCTCACCACCGAAGACATCCACCGGGGAGCTGTTTTTT.

V and J are TRBV19 and TRBJ2-5; 7 bases agree with TRBD1. The CDR3 runs 16 residues. V lost 3 bases, J lost 1 base, and 8 bases stayed unmatched. The germline V gene encodes CDR1 LNHDA and CDR2 SQIVND (reference sequence). The CDR3 reads CASSIAPTGFQETQYF. In nucleotides, the CDR3 is TGTGCCAGTAGTATTGCCCCGACAGGGTTCCAAGAGACCCAGTACTTC.

V is TRBV3-1 (or the pseudogene TRBV3-2) and J is TRBJ1-1; maybe TRBD1 (5 bases). The CDR3 totals 13 residues. The V end lost 8 bases, the J end lost 1 base, and 11 bases lay between the germline ends. Germline CDR1 is LGHDT and CDR2 is YNNKEL (reference sequence). CDR3 in amino acids: CASSTQENTEAFF. CDR3 sequence (DNA): TGTGCCAGCTCAACACAGGAGAACACTGAAGCTTTCTTT.

The V call is TRBV5-1, the J call TRBJ1-2, with D perhaps matching TRBD1 (5 bases). Germline CDR1 reads SGHRS; CDR2 reads YFSETQ. CDR3 length equals 15 residues. Trimming took 0 bases from V and 5 from J, leaving 14 bases between them. The CDR3 protein is CASSLDWGMRYGYTF. CDR3 in DNA: TGCGCCAGCAGCTTGGACTGGGGGATGCGTTATGGCTACACCTTC.

The V gene is TRBV5-1, the J gene TRBJ2-4, with 7 bases matching TRBD2. V was pared by 4 bases and J by 1 base, with 2 bases of the junction left unmatched. The CDR3 is 14 residues long. CDR1 and CDR2 (germline): SGHRS, YFSETQ. CDR3 sequence: CASSETSAKNIQYF. The CDR3 bases are TGCGCCAGCAGCGAGACTAGCGCCAAAAACATTCAGTACTTC.

This clone is a singleton in its sample. The rearrangement joins TRBV5-1 to TRBJ2-1; the D gene is possibly TRBD1 (6 bases). The CDR3 contains 13 residues. Trimming shortened V by 2 bases and J by 6 bases, and 9 bases separated the two germline ends. CDR1 and CDR2 from the germline V gene are SGHRS and YFSETQ. The CDR3 region is CASSLGQLNEQFF. The CDR3 coding sequence is TGCGCCAGCAGCTTAGGACAGCTCAATGAGCAGTTCTTC.

The chain has TRBV4-1 and TRBJ2-2; tentatively, D is TRBD1 (5 bases). CDR3 length: 16 amino acids. Trimming stripped 1 base from V and 3 bases from J, with 12 bases between. Germline lookup yields CDR1 MGHRA and CDR2 YSYEKL. The CDR3, as DNA: TGCGCCAGCAGCCAAGGGTCCAGGGTGGACACCGGGGAGCTGTTTTTT. Its translation: CASSQGSRVDTGELFF.

In DNA, the CDR3 is TGTGCCAGCAGTGAACGGCGACACTCCTATGGCTACACCTTC. Its translation is CASSERRHSYGYTF. This chain uses TRBV6-1 with TRBJ1-2; D gene unclear. V was shortened by 2 bases and J by 4 bases, with 11 bases between the two germline ends. Germline V CDR1 and CDR2: MNHNS, SASEGT. The CDR3 runs to 14 residues.